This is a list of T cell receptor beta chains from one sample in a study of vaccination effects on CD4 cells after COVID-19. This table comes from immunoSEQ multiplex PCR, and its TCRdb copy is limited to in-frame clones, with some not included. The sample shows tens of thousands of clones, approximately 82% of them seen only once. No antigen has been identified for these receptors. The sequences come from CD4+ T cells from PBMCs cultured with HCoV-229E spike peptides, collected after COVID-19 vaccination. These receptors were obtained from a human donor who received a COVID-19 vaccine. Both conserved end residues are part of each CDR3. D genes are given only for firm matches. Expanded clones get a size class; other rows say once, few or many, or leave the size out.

TGTGCCAGCAGTTGGGAGTCGGGGGAGACCCAGTACTTC,CASSWESGETQYF,TRBJ2-5,NA,TRBV2,NA
TGTGCCAGCAGCTTGTACGGCTCCCAAGAGACCCAGTACTTC,CASSLYGSQETQYF,TRBJ2-5,NA,TRBV5-5,NA
TGTGCCAGCAGTTACTCCAGGGCGAACACCGGGGAGCTGTTTTTT,CASSYSRANTGELFF,TRBJ2-2,NA,TRBV6-6,NA
TGCGCCAGCAGCTTACAGGGCACAGATACGCAGTATTTT,CASSLQGTDTQYF,TRBJ2-3,NA,TRBV5-1,NA
TGCGCCAGCAGCTTGGGGGAGGTTTTTGGCACTGAAGCTTTCTTT,CASSLGEVFGTEAFF,TRBJ1-1,few,TRBV5-1,NA
TGTGCCAGCAGTGGAACAACGAACACCGGGGAGCTGTTTTTT,CASSGTTNTGELFF,TRBJ2-2,NA,TRBV2,NA
TGTGCCAACTGGGGACAGGGGCGGGAGACCCAGTACTTC,CANWGQGRETQYF,TRBJ2-5,once,TRBV24-1,TRBD1
TGTGCCAGCAGTTTATCCCCCCAGCCCCAGCATTTT,CASSLSPQPQHF,TRBJ1-5,once,TRBV28,NA
TGTGCCAGCAGTCAGACAGGGGGCGGTCAGCCCCAGCATTTT,CASSQTGGGQPQHF,TRBJ1-5,NA,TRBV6-5,TRBD1
TGTGCCAGTAGTATAGACAGAGAGAACACTGAAGCTTTCTTT,CASSIDRENTEAFF,TRBJ1-1,NA,TRBV19,NA
TGCGCCAGCAGGTCTCGTTCCGTCTATGGCTACACCTTC,CASRSRSVYGYTF,TRBJ1-2,NA,TRBV5-1,NA
TGTGCCAGTAGAGCCGCCAGGGGGGTTAAGGTGAACACTGAAGCTTTCTTT,CASRAARGVKVNTEAFF,TRBJ1-1,NA,TRBV19,TRBD1